These 21 T cell receptor beta chains were sequenced from one sample in a study of tumor-infiltrating lymphocytes in primary liver carcinoma. Unsorted bulk tissue (about 18-30 mg) underwent RNA and DNA co-extraction. Constant-region priming of around 490 ng total RNA yielded TCR beta cDNA. Employing slightly modified ARM-PCR, three nested multiplex PCR rounds were run, and these gave rise to the TCR beta libraries. Each of the first two PCR rounds ran around 10 cycles with TRBV1-TRBV30 forward and C-beta reverse primers. TCRdb passed the multiplex PCR reads through MiXCR, listing each CDR3 protein once. Altogether some 25,000 distinct CDR3 sequences are present, about three quarters being singletons, with the ten largest covering around half. Sequenced input: liver tumor tissue from sampling region 3. The subset denotes: tumor region T3, left-lateral pole. These receptors originate from a man between 35 and 55 years old with primary liver carcinoma and hepatitis B virus infection.

Many counts were recorded for this clonotype. This chain uses TRBV20-1 with TRBJ2-7, with 11 bases fitting TRBD2. CDR3 length: 15 amino acids. Germline values: CDR1 DFQATT, CDR2 SNEGSKA (reference sequence). J was trimmed by 0 bases and V by 6 bases; bases with no gene match: 7. DNA for the CDR3: TGCAGTGCCGAGCCCGGGACTAGCGGCTCCTACGAGCAGTACTTC. Translating it yields CSAEPGTSGSYEQYF.

Worth noting for this clonotype: One end of the junction varies from germline; a read error may be responsible. The genes are TRBV4-1 and TRBJ2-2; TRBD1 agrees at 10 bases. The CDR3 has 16 residues. Germline CDR1 and CDR2: MGHRA and YSYEKL. For the CDR3, the DNA is TGTGTCAGCAACGATCTGGACAGGGGGTTAACCGGGAAGCTGTTTTTT. This codes for CVSNDLDRGLTGKLFF.

This clonotype has only one observation. The V gene is TRBV10-2, the J gene TRBJ2-1; 7 bases map to TRBD2. The V gene end was trimmed by 11 bases and the J gene end by 0 bases; junction bases not matched to a gene: 10. Germline CDR1 and CDR2: WSHSY and SAAADI. The CDR3 length is 15 residues. The CDR3 is CACKLAVSSYNEQFF. CDR3 bases: TGCGCCTGCAAGCTAGCGGTAAGCTCCTACAATGAGCAGTTCTTC.

Worth noting for this clonotype: An end of the junction differs from the germline gene, which may be a read error. The V gene is TRBV12-3 or TRBV12-4, the J gene TRBJ2-7, with TRBD1 as a possible D gene (5 bases). This CDR3 is 15 amino acids long. The CDR3 DNA sequence: TGTGCCATCAGTTTAGCTGTAGGGGTTAACTACGACCAGTACTTC. Translated, it gives CAISLAVGVNYDQYF.

With regard to this clonotype: A read error may account for a junction end that differs from germline. The chain links TRBV6-5 to TRBJ2-5; weak D call: TRBD2 (5 bases). The CDR3 loop spans 14 amino acids. Germline CDR1 reads MNHEY; CDR2 reads SVGAGI. Here the CDR3 DNA reads TGTACCAGCGGTTACGGTGGGATCCAAGAGACCCAGTACTTC. The encoded protein is CTSGYGGIQETQYF.

This clonotype appeared once. This chain links TRBV6-5 with TRBJ2-6; no reliable D call. CDR1 is MNHEY, CDR2 SVGAGI, per germline. The CDR3 is 13 residues long. The germline V and J ends were trimmed by 11 bases and 4 bases, with 12 bases remaining between them. The CDR3 sequence: CADTEWGANVLTF. The CDR3 DNA reads TGTGCCGACACCGAATGGGGGGCCAACGTCCTGACTTTC.

Sample share makes this clonotype medium-sized (0.01 to 0.1%). The chain uses TRBV29-1 and TRBJ2-3; 13 bases line up with TRBD2. CDR3 length: 15 residues. Germline lookup yields CDR1 SQVTM and CDR2 ANQGSEA. Trimming cost V 7 bases and J 3 bases; bases outside gene matches: 7. DNA for the CDR3: TGCAGCGCCTGGACTAGCGGGAGTGTAACAGATACGCAGTATTTT. Translation gives CSAWTSGSVTDTQYF.

About this clonotype itself: This CDR3 is missing its conserved last phenylalanine or tryptophan, likely due to a read error. The J gene is TRBJ2-7, the V gene TRBV6-5, with 10 positions matching TRBD2. CDR3 length: 15 residues. Germline assignment: CDR1 MNHEY and CDR2 SVGAGI. CDR3 nucleotide sequence: TGTGCCTGCAGCCCCTCTCCGACTAGCGGGTACGAGCAGTACTTA. Translation: CACSPSPTSGYEQYL.

Remarks on this clonotype: A much larger clone is a single base away; this may be a read error. This rearrangement joins TRBV18 to TRBJ2-5; no clear D. Trimming pared 5 bases from V and 5 bases from J, leaving 15 bases between. Germline V gene sequence: CDR1 KGHSH, CDR2 LQKENI. CDR3 size: 14 residues. In DNA form, the CDR3 reads TGTGCCAGCTCATTAACGTTGTACGGGGAGACCCAGTACTTC. This codes for CASSLTLYGETQYF.

In the case of this clonotype: An end of the junction does not agree with germline; a read error may underlie this. The chain recombines TRBV12-5 with TRBJ2-2; 7 positions agree with TRBD2. The CDR3 runs to 16 residues. Germline V gives CDR1 LGHNT, CDR2 FRNRAP. The DNA of the CDR3 is TGTGCTAGTGGTGTGGAGCGGGAATCAGGCACCGGGGAGCTTTTTTTT. Protein: CASGVERESGTGELFF.

With regard to this clonotype: One junction end disagrees with the germline gene, perhaps due to a read error. The CDR3 loop reads CSAEGLAGVPNEQFF. The DNA of the CDR3 is TGTAGCGCCGAGGGTCTGGCGGGAGTTCCCAATGAGCAGTTCTTC. The V call is TRBV29-1, the J call TRBJ2-1; 7 positions agree with TRBD2. Germline CDR1 SQVTM, CDR2 ANQGSEA. CDR3 length: 15 amino acids.

Regarding this clonotype: Since the CDR3 does not end with the conserved phenylalanine or tryptophan, this likely comes from a read error. V usage is TRBV12-3 or TRBV12-4 and J usage is TRBJ2-3; D unclear. Deletions cut 6 bases from V and 6 bases from J, with 13 bases between. The CDR3 is made up of 13 amino acids. The CDR3 sequence is CASSLRSGDTQYL. The CDR3 DNA is TGTGCCAGCAGCTTACGGAGTGGGGATACGCAGTATCTT.

This clonotype appeared many times. The chain combines TRBV30 with TRBJ2-7; tentative D call: TRBD1 (6 bases). The CDR3 contains 13 residues. Germline V gene lookup returns CDR1 GTSNPN and CDR2 SVGIG (reference sequence). Trimming removed 2 bases at V and 3 bases at J, with 11 bases between. The CDR3: CAWSLGRGYEQYF. The CDR3 DNA sequence: TGTGCCTGGAGTTTAGGCAGGGGCTACGAGCAGTACTTC. Looking up the rest from reference TRBV30 and TRBJ2-7 gives the full variable domain: SQTIHQWPATLVQPVGSPLSLECTVEGTSNPNLYWYRQAAGRGLQLLFYSVGIGQISSEVPQNLSASRPQDRQFILSSKKLLLSDSGFYLCAWSLGRGYEQYFGPGTRLTVT.

Points on this clonotype: One end of the junction fails to match germline, which may point to a read error. The chain has TRBV11-2 and TRBJ2-5; no reliable D call. This CDR3 has 13 amino acids. Germline assignment: CDR1 SGHAT and CDR2 FQNNGV. The CDR3 region is CANSIDQRGFLYF. CDR3 nucleotides: TGTGCCAACAGCATAGATCAGCGCGGCTTCCTGTACTTC.

Remarks on this clonotype: The junction and the germline gene differ at one end; a read error may be behind it. The chain uses TRBV4-1 and TRBJ2-7; a possible D gene is TRBD1 (5 bases). CDR3 length: 16 residues. The germline V gene encodes CDR1 MGHRA and CDR2 YSYEKL. CDR3 residues: CASSQDRIGATLEQYF. DNA for the CDR3: TGCGCCAGTAGCCAAGATCGAATAGGGGCCACCCTCGAGCAGTACTTC.

Notes on this clonotype: Given a much more abundant clone one base away, this may be a read error. The rearrangement joins TRBV29-1 to TRBJ2-3, with TRBD1 matching over 8 bases. The CDR3 contains 18 residues. The trim removed 1 base at V and 2 bases at J, leaving 14 bases unmatched. Germline V gene data show CDR1 as SQVTM and CDR2 as ANQGSEA. CDR3 in DNA: TGCAGCGTTGAAGGAGGCGAGGACAGGGTGCTGTTCACAGATACGCAGTATTTT. Protein: CSVEGGEDRVLFTDTQYF.

About this clonotype itself: One junction end disagrees with the germline gene, perhaps due to a read error. The CDR3 DNA reads TGTGCTAGCACCCAATATGCTGAAGCTGTCTTT. This sequence encodes CASTQYAEAVF. The gene calls are TRBV12-3 or TRBV12-4 and TRBJ1-1, with D uncertain. The CDR3 is 11 amino acids.

A note on this clonotype: Relative to the germline gene, one junction end is altered; a read error may explain this. The chain is built from TRBV29-1 and TRBJ2-7; D possibly corresponds to TRBD1 (5 bases). Germline-derived CDR1 and CDR2 are SQVTM and ANQGSEA. The CDR3 loop spans 12 amino acids. The CDR3 nucleotides read TGCAGCGTCATCACAGGAGCGTACGAACAGTACTTC. It translates to CSVITGAYEQYF.

In regard to this clonotype: A much bigger clone sits one base away, suggesting this may be a read error. The V call is TRBV19, the J call TRBJ2-2; D not resolved. This CDR3 has 15 residues. Trimming shortened V by 3 bases and J by 4 bases, and 12 bases separated the two germline ends. Germline V CDR1 and CDR2: LNHDA, SQIVND (reference sequence). The CDR3 DNA sequence: TGTGCCAGTAGTATGTACGAGACGGGCACCGGGGAGCTGTTTTTT. This gives the protein CASSMYETGTGELFF.

As for this clonotype: Sequence at one end of the junction differs from germline and may be a read error. V and J are TRBV4-2 and TRBJ2-3; possibly TRBD2 for D (6 bases). CDR1 is LGHNA, CDR2 YNFKEQ, per germline. This CDR3 region has 18 residues. The CDR3 spells CVSSQVALLARVTDTQYF. The DNA for the CDR3 is TGTGTCAGCAGCCAAGTGGCGCTTCTAGCGAGAGTGACAGATACGCAGTATTTT.

A note on this clonotype: This is likely a read error, given that the CDR3 carries no conserved phenylalanine or tryptophan at its end. V is TRBV4-2 and J is TRBJ2-7; 8 bases map to TRBD2. The V and J ends lost 3 bases and 1 base, in that order; junction bases with no gene match: 8. The CDR3 consists of 16 residues. The germline V gene has CDR1 LGHNA and CDR2 YNFKEQ. The CDR3 reads CASSQAASGFSYEQYI. CDR3 sequence (DNA): TGTGCCAGCAGCCAGGCGGCTAGCGGGTTTTCCTACGAGCAGTACATC.